Listed below are T cell receptor beta chains from one sample, sequenced in a study of cytomegalovirus exposure and HLA in healthy donors. Using immunoSEQ multiplex PCR, the repertoire was profiled, and TCRdb retains in-frame clones only, with some absent. In the table there are 43,000 or so clones, 77% of which are singletons. What was sequenced was PBMCs. The receptors stem from a man younger than 40 in good health and CMV-seronegative. Each CDR3 is given with its conserved first and last residue. The order of the fields is CDR3 length, J gene, clone size, V gene, D gene, CDR3 protein, CDR3 DNA. A D gene is named only where the DNA matches it firmly. Clone sizes are given selectively: once, few, many, or a class where the clone is expanded.

16 TRBJ2-3 few TRBV19 TRBD2 CASSKYSGLAGDTQYF TGTGCCAGTAGTAAGTACTCGGGACTAGCGGGAGATACGCAGTATTTT
14 TRBJ1-4 - TRBV5-1 - CASSLLVANEKLFF TGCGCCAGCAGCTTACTCGTGGCTAATGAAAAACTGTTTTTT
16 TRBJ2-3 - TRBV7-2 TRBD1 CASSETYRGSTDTQYF TGTGCCAGCAGCGAAACCTACAGGGGTAGCACAGATACGCAGTATTTT
13 TRBJ1-5 - TRBV19 TRBD1 CASAGQGNQPQHF TGTGCCAGTGCTGGACAGGGCAATCAGCCCCAGCATTTT
14 TRBJ2-5 - TRBV5-1 TRBD1 CASSFQGDQETQYF TGCGCCAGCAGCTTCCAGGGGGACCAAGAGACCCAGTACTTC
15 TRBJ2-5 few TRBV11-2 - CASSLYGDGGETQYF TGTGCCAGCAGCTTATACGGTGACGGGGGTGAGACCCAGTACTTC
16 TRBJ2-1 once TRBV11-3 TRBD2 CASSSTGTSVHNEQFF TGTGCCAGCAGCTCTACCGGGACTAGCGTCCACAATGAGCAGTTCTTC
14 TRBJ1-2 - TRBV30 - CAWMDRFFTYGYTF TGTGCCTGGATGGACAGATTTTTTACCTATGGCTACACCTTC
16 TRBJ2-7 - TRBV29-1 TRBD2 CSVISSGSSLPYEQYF TGCAGCGTTATTTCCAGCGGGAGTTCTTTGCCCTACGAGCAGTACTTC
15 TRBJ2-5 - TRBV5-4 TRBD1 CASSPGQASQETQYF TGTGCCAGCAGCCCGGGACAGGCAAGCCAAGAGACCCAGTACTTC
16 TRBJ1-5 - TRBV30 TRBD1 CAWSVGAGGSNQPQHF TGTGCCTGGAGTGTAGGGGCAGGGGGCAGCAATCAGCCCCAGCATTTT
15 TRBJ2-6 - TRBV14 - CASSQGAAGANVLTF TGTGCCAGCAGCCAAGGGGCAGCAGGGGCCAACGTCCTGACTTTC
16 TRBJ2-1 - TRBV4-3 TRBD2 CASSHHLAGAYNEQFF TGCGCCAGCAGTCACCACTTAGCGGGAGCGTACAATGAGCAGTTCTTC
14 TRBJ1-2 - TRBV19 - CASSSDRINYGYTF TGTGCCAGTAGTTCCGACAGGATCAACTATGGCTACACCTTC
15 TRBJ2-1 - TRBV27 TRBD2 CASSLQTSGYNEQFF TGTGCCAGCAGTTTACAAACTAGCGGATACAATGAGCAGTTCTTC
14 TRBJ2-5 - TRBV27 - CASSGGDSLKTQYF TGTGCCAGCAGTGGCGGAGATAGTTTAAAGACCCAGTACTTC
13 TRBJ1-1 once TRBV19 TRBD1 CASSVDRDSEAFF TGTGCCAGTAGTGTAGACAGGGACTCTGAAGCTTTCTTT
15 TRBJ2-7 once TRBV5-8 TRBD1 CASSRRRQGVPEQYF TGTGCCAGCAGCCGGAGGCGACAGGGCGTACCCGAGCAGTACTTC
13 TRBJ2-5 - TRBV18 TRBD1 CASSQGQGETQYF TGTGCCAGCTCGCAGGGACAGGGGGAGACCCAGTACTTC
16 TRBJ2-1 - TRBV5-1 TRBD2 CASSPSGTITYNEQFF TGCGCCAGCAGCCCGAGCGGGACGATAACCTACAATGAGCAGTTCTTC
15 TRBJ2-1 once TRBV7-3 TRBD2 CASSWDYSSYNEQFF TGTGCCAGCAGCTGGGACTATAGCTCCTACAATGAGCAGTTCTTC
17 TRBJ2-4 few TRBV19 - CASSIGRGLVAKNIQYF TGTGCCAGTAGTATAGGCAGGGGTCTCGTAGCCAAAAACATTCAGTACTTC
20 TRBJ2-7 - TRBV28 TRBD2 CASSSGVGSGRRIGRNEQYF TGTGCCAGCAGTTCTGGGGTCGGTAGCGGGAGGCGGATAGGGCGGAACGAGCAGTACTTC
16 TRBJ1-2 - TRBV19 - CASSTRTRGGSYGYTF TGTGCCAGTAGTACTCGCACGAGGGGGGGCTCCTATGGCTACACCTTC
13 TRBJ2-1 - TRBV27 - CASSLNNGNEQFF TGTGCCAGCAGTTTGAATAACGGGAATGAGCAGTTCTTC
15 TRBJ1-2 - TRBV5-1 - CASSFEGEPRYGYTF TGCGCCAGCAGCTTCGAAGGGGAACCACGGTATGGCTACACCTTC
14 TRBJ2-7 - TRBV2 - CASSEANSSYEQYF TGTGCCAGCAGTGAAGCGAATAGCTCCTACGAGCAGTACTTC
15 TRBJ2-5 - TRBV15 TRBD2 CATSRVAGGGETQYF TGTGCCACCAGCAGAGTGGCGGGAGGGGGAGAGACCCAGTACTTC
15 TRBJ1-2 once TRBV5-1 TRBD1 CASSLSGQGASGYTF TGCGCCAGCAGCTTATCGGGACAGGGGGCATCTGGCTACACCTTC
18 TRBJ2-5 - TRBV7-9 TRBD2 CASSPATGLAGAGETQYF TGTGCCAGCAGCCCAGCGACGGGACTAGCGGGAGCGGGAGAGACCCAGTACTTC
17 TRBJ2-2 - TRBV27 TRBD2 CASRDKASGANTGELFF TGTGCCAGCAGGGACAAAGCTAGCGGGGCTAACACCGGGGAGCTGTTTTTT
17 TRBJ2-2 few TRBV28 - CASSYFSRREQTGELFF TGTGCCAGCAGTTATTTTTCGCGGCGGGAACAAACCGGGGAGCTGTTTTTT
16 TRBJ2-1 - TRBV10-2 TRBD2 CASSETGTSEYNEQFF TGCGCCAGCAGTGAGACCGGGACTAGTGAGTACAATGAGCAGTTCTTC
15 TRBJ1-5 - TRBV2 TRBD1 CASGGTGGNGQPQHF TGTGCCAGCGGAGGGACAGGGGGTAATGGGCAGCCCCAGCATTTT
14 TRBJ2-1 - TRBV2 - CASSENGRGNEQFF TGTGCCAGCAGTGAGAACGGGCGAGGGAATGAGCAGTTCTTC
22 TRBJ1-2 - TRBV21-1 - CASSTKGHRACRVMRSNYGYTF TGTGCCAGCAGCACTAAAGGGCACAGGGCTTGTCGAGTTATGCGCTCTAACTATGGCTACACCTTC
11 TRBJ2-7 - TRBV14 - CASSQGLEQYF TGTGCCAGCAGCCAAGGACTCGAGCAGTACTTC
15 TRBJ1-6 - TRBV14 - CASSLRNSYNSPLHF TGTGCCAGCAGCCTGAGGAACTCCTATAATTCACCCCTCCACTTT
16 TRBJ2-3 medium-sized TRBV4-2 TRBD2 CASSQNLAGEADTQYF TGTGCCAGCAGCCAAAATTTAGCGGGCGAGGCAGATACGCAGTATTTT
14 TRBJ2-3 - TRBV2 TRBD2 CASGAGTEADTQYF TGTGCCAGCGGAGCGGGGACCGAGGCAGATACGCAGTATTTT
15 TRBJ2-7 once TRBV28 - CASSLSGTRFYEQYF TGTGCCAGCAGTCTGTCCGGGACACGTTTCTACGAGCAGTACTTC
13 TRBJ2-7 - TRBV7-6 TRBD2 CASSLAGGDEQYF TGTGCCAGCAGCTTAGCGGGGGGGGACGAGCAGTACTTC
15 TRBJ2-2 - TRBV7-6 - CASSPGNTNTGELFF TGTGCCAGCAGCCCAGGGAATACGAACACCGGGGAGCTGTTTTTT
17 TRBJ2-1 few TRBV7-2 TRBD2 CASSSSGRALGYNEQFF TGTGCCAGCAGCTCGAGCGGGAGGGCCTTGGGCTACAATGAGCAGTTCTTC
13 TRBJ2-1 - TRBV28 - CASSQIAVLEQFF TGTGCCAGCAGTCAGATAGCGGTCCTTGAGCAGTTCTTC
15 TRBJ1-2 once TRBV21-1 - CASSAKGWRNYGYTF TGTGCCAGCAGCGCGAAAGGGTGGAGGAACTATGGCTACACCTTC
12 TRBJ2-7 once TRBV11-1 - CASSKQGYEQYF TGTGCCAGCAGCAAGCAGGGCTACGAGCAGTACTTC
19 TRBJ1-5 once TRBV28 - CASYAASRVGGIRAQPQHF TGTGCCAGTTACGCAGCTTCCAGGGTGGGAGGTATAAGGGCTCAGCCCCAGCATTTT